Below, 8 T cell receptor beta chains from the same sample are listed, as sequenced in a study of OX40 agonist ivuxolimab in advanced cancers. Produced via immunoSEQ multiplex PCR; TCRdb's table is partial and in-frame only. The sample lists around 50,000 clones, about 88% occurring once. The starting material was CD4+ or CD8+ T cells sorted from blood, obtained in a trial of the OX40 agonist ivuxolimab. The source is an adult with an advanced solid tumor such as melanoma, head and neck, liver or kidney cancer.

This chain uses TRBV10-2 with TRBJ1-5; 7 positions agree with TRBD1. The V gene end was trimmed by 7 bases and the J gene end by 4 bases; junction bases not matched to a gene: 7. This CDR3 spans 14 amino acids. In germline, CDR1 is WSHSY, CDR2 SAAADI. CDR3 bases: TGCGCCAGCACTAAACAGGGGTTTAATCAGCCCCAGCATTTT. Protein: CASTKQGFNQPQHF.

This chain links TRBV5-8 with TRBJ2-5; 9 bases line up with TRBD2. V shed 0 bases and J 0 bases; nucleotides not matched to a gene: 3. The germline gives CDR1 SGHTS, CDR2 YDEGEE. This CDR3 is built from 16 residues. The CDR3 reads CASSLGTSVYQETQYF. The CDR3 DNA reads TGTGCCAGCAGCTTGGGGACTAGCGTCTACCAAGAGACCCAGTACTTC.

The chain uses TRBV9 and TRBJ1-4, with D uncertain. The CDR3 has 17 amino acids. CDR1 and CDR2 (germline): SGDLS, YYNGEE. Trimming left V 0 bases short and J 3 bases short, with 15 bases between. CDR3 DNA: TGTGCCAGCAGCGTAGCGCCGCTCCTGGGAGCTAATGAAAAACTGTTTTTT. Its translation is CASSVAPLLGANEKLFF.

The chain has TRBV6-6 and TRBJ1-5, with a tentative D call TRBD1 (5 bases). This CDR3 has 14 residues. Trimming cost V 0 bases and J 7 bases, with 10 bases left between them. CDR1 MNHNY and CDR2 SVGAGI come from the germline V gene (reference sequence). The CDR3 DNA reads as TGTGCCAGCAGTTACTCGAGTGGGGGACAGCCCCAGCATTTT. This gives the protein CASSYSSGGQPQHF.

The chain recombines TRBV30 with TRBJ1-5, with a tentative D call TRBD1 (6 bases). The germline V and J ends were trimmed by 3 bases and 3 bases, with 9 bases remaining between them. Per germline, CDR1 GTSNPN and CDR2 SVGIG (reference sequence). The CDR3 extends over 13 amino acids. CDR3 amino acids: CAWSYRDNQPQHF. CDR3 DNA sequence: TGTGCCTGGAGCTACAGGGACAATCAGCCCCAGCATTTT.

This chain joins TRBV9 and TRBJ2-5; possibly TRBD1 for D (5 bases). The CDR3 runs 17 residues. V was pared by 4 bases and J by 5 bases, with 24 bases between. The germline V gene encodes CDR1 SGDLS and CDR2 YYNGEE. Written as DNA, the CDR3 is TGTGCCAGCAGCCCCGAGACAGCCCCCTGGGCGTTGGAGACCCAGTACTTC. This codes for CASSPETAPWALETQYF.

The J gene is TRBJ1-1, the V gene TRBV30, with 9 nucleotides matching TRBD1. Germline V CDR1 and CDR2: GTSNPN, SVGIG (reference sequence). CDR3 length: 16 residues. Unmatched junction bases numbered 10, after V lost 0 bases and J lost 5 bases. This CDR3 reads CAWSVPYRGLVTEAFF. CDR3 in DNA: TGTGCCTGGAGTGTACCCTACAGGGGGCTTGTAACTGAAGCTTTCTTT.

CDR3 residues: CASSHVGLINQPQHF. CDR3 bases: TGTGCCAGCAGCCACGTGGGACTGATCAATCAGCCCCAGCATTTT. V gene TRBV4-2 combines with J gene TRBJ1-5; D is perhaps TRBD1 (5 bases). The length of the CDR3 is 15 residues. In germline, CDR1 is LGHNA, CDR2 YNFKEQ. V was trimmed by 3 bases and J by 3 bases, leaving 12 bases between them.